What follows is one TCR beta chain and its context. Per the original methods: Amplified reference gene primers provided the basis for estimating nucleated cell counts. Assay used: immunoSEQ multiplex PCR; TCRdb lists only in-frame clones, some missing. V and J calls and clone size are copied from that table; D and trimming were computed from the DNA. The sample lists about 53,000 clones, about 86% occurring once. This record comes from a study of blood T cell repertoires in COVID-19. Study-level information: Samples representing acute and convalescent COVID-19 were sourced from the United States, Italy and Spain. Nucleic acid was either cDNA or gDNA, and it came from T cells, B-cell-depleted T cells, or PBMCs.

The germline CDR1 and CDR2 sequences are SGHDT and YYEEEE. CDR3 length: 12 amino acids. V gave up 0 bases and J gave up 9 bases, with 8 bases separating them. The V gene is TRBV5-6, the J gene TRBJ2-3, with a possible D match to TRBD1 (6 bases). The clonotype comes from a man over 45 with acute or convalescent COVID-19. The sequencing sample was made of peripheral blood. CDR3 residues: CASSLGTATQYF. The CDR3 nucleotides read TGTGCCAGCAGCTTGGGGACAGCGACGCAGTATTTT.